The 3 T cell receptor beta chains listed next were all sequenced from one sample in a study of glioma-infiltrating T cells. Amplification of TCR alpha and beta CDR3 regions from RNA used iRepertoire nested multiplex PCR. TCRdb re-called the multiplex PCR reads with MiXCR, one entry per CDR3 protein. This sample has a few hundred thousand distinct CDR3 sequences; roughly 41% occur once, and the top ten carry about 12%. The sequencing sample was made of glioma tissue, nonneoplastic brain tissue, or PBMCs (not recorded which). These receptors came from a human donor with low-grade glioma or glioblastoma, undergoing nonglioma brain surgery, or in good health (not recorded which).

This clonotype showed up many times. In nucleotides, the CDR3 is TGCAGTGCTAGGACAGGGGGCTTTATCACTGAAGCTTTCTTT. Its protein is CSARTGGFITEAFF. The chain couples TRBV20-1 to TRBJ1-1; 10 bases fit TRBD1. The CDR3 contains 14 residues. In germline, CDR1 is DFQATT, CDR2 SNEGSKA (reference sequence). The V and J ends lost 3 bases and 4 bases, in that order; junction bases with no gene match: 5.

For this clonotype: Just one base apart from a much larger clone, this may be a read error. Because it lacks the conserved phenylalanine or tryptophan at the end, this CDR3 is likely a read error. The CDR3 reads CASSQKSGGTSGEFEQFL. The CDR3 DNA reads TGTGCCAGCAGCCAAAAGAGTGGTGGGACTAGCGGTGAGTTTGAGCAGTTCCTC. The rearrangement joins TRBV4-2 to TRBJ2-1; 11 bases map to TRBD2. The V and J ends lost 2 bases and 9 bases, in that order; junction bases with no gene match: 15. This CDR3 region has 18 residues. CDR1 LGHNA and CDR2 YNFKEQ come from the germline V gene.

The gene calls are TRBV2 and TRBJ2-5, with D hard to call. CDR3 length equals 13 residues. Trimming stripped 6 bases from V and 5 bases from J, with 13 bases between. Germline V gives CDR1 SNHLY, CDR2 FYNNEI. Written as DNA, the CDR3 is TGTGCCAGCAGCGCCGCGAGCGTGGAGACCCAGTACTTC. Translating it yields CASSAASVETQYF. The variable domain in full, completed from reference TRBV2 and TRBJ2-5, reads EPEVTQTPSHQVTQMGQEVILRCVPISNHLYFYWYRQILGQKVEFLVSFYNNEISEKSEIFDDQFSVERPDGSNFTLKIRSTKLEDSAMYFCASSAASVETQYFGPGTRLLVL.